This T cell receptor beta chain was captured in a study of graft-versus-host responses after intestinal transplantation. Looking at the study overall: Multivisceral, liver-intestinal, or isolated intestinal transplants were performed in recipients.

J lost 0 bases, V lost 5 bases, and 5 bases had no gene match. CDR1 and CDR2 (germline): MNHNY, SVGAGI (reference sequence). The CDR3 sequence is 15 residues long. Findings and caveats of the study: Association was observed between peak circulating GvH clone levels and early post-transplant HvG declines. Ileal or blood samples showed some GvH clones first, and such clones were also found in recipient marrow.

There are a few counts of this clone. Its antigen is as yet unknown. Using immunoSEQ multiplex PCR, the repertoire was profiled, and TCRdb retains in-frame clones only, with some absent. Of 100,000 or so clones in the sample, over 75% were seen once. This material consisted of unstimulated CD4+ T cells sorted from spleen or lymph node cells, taken before transplant. The gene calls are TRBV6-6 and TRBJ2-7; TRBD1 agrees at 9 bases. The receptor comes from a human donor who was the organ donor for an intestinal transplant. The CDR3 protein is CASSTRGQGSYEQYF. CDR3 DNA sequence: TGTGCCAGCAGTACAAGGGGACAGGGCTCCTACGAGCAGTACTTC.